The sequence of this TCR beta chain was determined in a study of molecular identifiers for immune sequencing clone quantification. General study findings and limits: Detectable among approximately 1 million naive cells, according to reports, was Jurkat TCR RNA spiked in from one cell.

This clonotype showed up many times. Its antigen is unknown. Germline V gene lookup returns CDR1 GTSNPN and CDR2 SVGIG (reference sequence). Trimming pared 3 bases from V and 10 bases from J, leaving 10 bases between. The CDR3 has 11 amino acids. Libraries of naive CD8 T cells were made from approximately 20,000 to 1,000,000 sorted cells. They used 10%, 30% or 50% RNA. Bulk TCR libraries used previously described methods and listed TCR primers. From the PCR reads, TCRdb called clonotypes with MiXCR, one entry per CDR3 protein. The profile shows hundreds of thousands of distinct CDR3 sequences, about 20% of them singletons.

The TCR comes from a human donor in good health. Some libraries in this study had Jurkat cell RNA spiked in. The V gene is TRBV30, the J gene TRBJ2-1, with D perhaps matching TRBD1 or TRBD2 (6 bases each). Sequencing used naive CD8+ T cells from blood, with Jurkat cell RNA spiked in. Stated subset: FACS-sorted CD8+CD4-CCR7+CD45RA+ naive T cells. The CDR3 sequence: CAWSWGAEQFF. The CDR3 nucleotides are TGTGCCTGGAGCTGGGGGGCGGAGCAGTTCTTC.